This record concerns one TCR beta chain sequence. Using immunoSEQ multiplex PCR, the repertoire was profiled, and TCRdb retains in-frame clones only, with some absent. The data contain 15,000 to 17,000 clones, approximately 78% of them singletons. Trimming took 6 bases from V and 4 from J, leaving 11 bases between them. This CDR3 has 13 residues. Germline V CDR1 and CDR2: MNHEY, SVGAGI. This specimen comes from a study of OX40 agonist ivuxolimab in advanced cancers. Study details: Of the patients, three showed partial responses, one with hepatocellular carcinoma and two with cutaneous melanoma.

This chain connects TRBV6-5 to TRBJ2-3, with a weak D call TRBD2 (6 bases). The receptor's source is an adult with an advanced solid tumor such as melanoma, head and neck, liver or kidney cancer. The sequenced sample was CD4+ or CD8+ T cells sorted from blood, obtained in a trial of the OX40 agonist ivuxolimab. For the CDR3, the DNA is TGTGCCAGCAGGGAGGGCCTAGCAGATACGCAGTATTTT. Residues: CASREGLADTQYF.